The clone carrying this T cell receptor beta chain was counted ten times or more. Unmatched junction bases numbered 4, after V lost 3 bases and J lost 1 base. The CDR3 totals 15 residues. CDR1 MDHEN and CDR2 SYDVKM come from the germline V gene. The record originates from a study of Graves' ophthalmopathy and Graves' hyperthyroidism. The authors amplified TCR beta CDR3 regions from RNA transcripts. HTBI primers served in a first-round RT-PCR, which a second-round multiplex PCR followed. Via MiXCR, TCRdb re-called the multiplex PCR reads, giving one row per CDR3 protein. The sample lists over 450,000 distinct CDR3 sequences, about an eighth seen once, with over 8% in the top ten.

This sequence was found in a woman in her twenties or thirties with Graves' ophthalmopathy. The sequencing input was blood. This chain links TRBV28 with TRBJ2-7; TRBD1 matches at 9 bases. CDR3: CASSFVGTGSYEQYF. The CDR3 DNA reads as TGTGCCAGCAGTTTTGTGGGGACAGGGTCCTACGAGCAGTACTTC.